Below, 19 T cell receptor beta chains from the same sample are listed, as sequenced in a study of cytomegalovirus exposure and HLA in healthy donors. TCRdb keeps only in-frame clones here, not all; method: immunoSEQ multiplex PCR. Of about 74,000 clones in the sample, less than 95% were seen once. Sequencing was done on a sample of PBMCs. The receptors stem from a woman under 30 in good health and CMV-seropositive.

The chain links TRBV29-1 to TRBJ2-7, with 9 bases matching TRBD1. This CDR3 region has 13 residues. J lost 4 bases, V lost 5 bases, and 6 bases had no gene match. Germline values: CDR1 SQVTM, CDR2 ANQGSEA. The CDR3 region is CSVTPTGGYEQYF. The DNA for the CDR3 is TGCAGCGTTACACCGACAGGGGGATACGAGCAGTACTTC.

V and J are TRBV4-1 and TRBJ2-3; TRBD2 matches 10 bases. The trim removed 5 bases at V and 1 base at J, leaving 6 bases unmatched. The CDR3 sequence is 16 residues long. Germline CDR1 is MGHRA and CDR2 is YSYEKL. DNA of the CDR3: TGCGCCAGCAGCACCCGTGGACTAGCGGGCACAGATACGCAGTATTTT. This sequence encodes CASSTRGLAGTDTQYF.

This clone was seen only once. The J gene is TRBJ2-7, the V gene TRBV11-2; a possible D gene is TRBD2 (7 bases). Germline V lookup: CDR1 SGHAT, CDR2 FQNNGV. The CDR3 loop spans 15 amino acids. Trimming removed 5 bases at V and 3 bases at J, with 17 bases between. CDR3 nucleotide sequence: TGTGCCAGCAGCACTTTTGGGGGGGACAACTACGAGCAGTACTTC. Amino acids: CASSTFGGDNYEQYF.

The chain joins TRBV2 to TRBJ2-2; TRBD1 aligns across 8 bases. The germline CDR1 and CDR2 sequences are SNHLY and FYNNEI. V was pared by 3 bases and J by 2 bases, with 5 bases of the junction left unmatched. The CDR3 loop spans 16 amino acids. This CDR3 reads CASSDGTGANTGELFF. The DNA for the CDR3 is TGTGCCAGCAGTGATGGGACAGGCGCTAACACCGGGGAGCTGTTTTTT.

This chain joins TRBV30 and TRBJ2-3, with D perhaps matching TRBD2 (6 bases). Trimming cost V 2 bases and J 5 bases, with 14 bases left between them. Germline V gene lookup returns CDR1 GTSNPN and CDR2 SVGIG (reference sequence). The CDR3 is made up of 14 amino acids. The CDR3 nucleotides are TGTGCCTGGAGTAACCTGGGACTTATAGATACGCAGTATTTT. Amino acid sequence: CAWSNLGLIDTQYF.

This clone has just one count. The chain joins TRBV6-6 to TRBJ2-7; 10 positions match TRBD2. The CDR3 is made up of 16 amino acids. Trimming took 7 bases from V and 1 from J; bases not matched to a gene: 10. CDR1 MNHNY and CDR2 SVGAGI come from the germline V gene (reference sequence). CDR3 nucleotides: TGTGCCAGCAAAGCTAGCGGGGGACAGTTTTCCTACGAGCAGTACTTC. Amino acids: CASKASGGQFSYEQYF.

The V call is TRBV4-3, the J call TRBJ2-1, with TRBD1 matching over 11 bases. Germline lookup yields CDR1 LGHNA and CDR2 YSLEER. The CDR3 has 16 residues. Trimming took 0 bases from V and 6 from J; bases not matched to a gene: 4. The DNA of the CDR3 is TGCGCCAGCAGCCAAGACCGGGACAGGGGGTTCAATGAGCAGTTCTTC. It encodes CASSQDRDRGFNEQFF.

The V call is TRBV4-1, the J call TRBJ1-3; tentatively, D is TRBD1 (6 bases). V lost 3 bases, J lost 2 bases, and 14 bases lay in between. The CDR3 covers 16 residues. The germline gives CDR1 MGHRA, CDR2 YSYEKL. The DNA for the CDR3 is TGCGCCAGCAGCCACCTGCAGGGGCGGACTGGAAACACCATATATTTT. The encoded protein is CASSHLQGRTGNTIYF.

Here the CDR3 reads CASSQTSGVFNEQFF. The CDR3 coding sequence is TGTGCCAGCAGCCAGACTAGCGGGGTCTTCAATGAGCAGTTCTTC. V and J are TRBV4-2 and TRBJ2-1; 11 bases agree with TRBD2. CDR1 LGHNA and CDR2 YNFKEQ come from the germline V gene. This CDR3 has 15 amino acids. The ends lost 3 bases at V and 6 bases at J; junction bases unmatched: 4.

Concerning this clone itself: A junction end diverges from the germline sequence, so it may reflect a read error. Here the CDR3 reads CASSLTSSRDTQYF. The CDR3 bases are TGTGCCAGCTCCCTCACTAGCAGCAGAGATACGCAGTATTTT. V is TRBV18 and J is TRBJ2-3; TRBD2 might be the D (6 bases). In germline, CDR1 is KGHSH, CDR2 LQKENI. The CDR3 runs to 14 residues.

The chain is built from TRBV11-2 and TRBJ1-2, with D perhaps TRBD1 (5 bases). The V gene lost 1 base and the J gene lost 5 bases, with 17 bases spanning the gap. Per the germline V gene, CDR1 is SGHAT and CDR2 is FQNNGV. The length of the CDR3 is 16 residues. The CDR3 DNA reads TGTGCCAGCAGCTTAGTGACCCTGCGGGGCCGATATGGCTACACCTTC. It specifies CASSLVTLRGRYGYTF.

This clone was detected only a few times. The rearrangement links TRBV6-1 to TRBJ2-7; possible D gene TRBD2, 6 bases. The CDR3 loop spans 14 amino acids. Germline V gene data show CDR1 as MNHNS and CDR2 as SASEGT. V dropped 3 bases and J dropped 5 bases, with 14 bases sitting between them. In nucleotides, the CDR3 is TGTGCCAGCAGTGAGGGCGGGATGTTGGACGAGCAGTACTTC. Translating gives CASSEGGMLDEQYF.

This chain connects TRBV9 to TRBJ1-5; possible D gene TRBD1, 6 bases. The CDR3 length is 16 residues. Per the germline V gene, CDR1 is SGDLS and CDR2 is YYNGEE. Trimming pared 0 bases from V and 5 bases from J, leaving 15 bases between. CDR3 protein: CASSVGGQGMDQPQHF. In nucleotides, the CDR3 is TGTGCCAGCAGCGTAGGTGGGCAGGGGATGGATCAGCCCCAGCATTTT. The full variable domain, in which reference TRBV9 and TRBJ1-5 provide the parts outside the CDR3, is DSGVTQTPKHLITATGQRVTLRCSPRSGDLSVYWYQQSLDQGLQFLIQYYNGEERAKGNILERFSAQQFPDLHSELNLSSLELGDSALYFCASSVGGQGMDQPQHFGDGTRLSIL.

This chain links TRBV2 with TRBJ2-5, with 8 bases fitting TRBD2. V shed 2 bases and J 3 bases; nucleotides not matched to a gene: 5. CDR3 size: 15 residues. The germline gives CDR1 SNHLY, CDR2 FYNNEI. This CDR3 reads CASSEWPAGEETQYF. For the CDR3, the DNA is TGTGCCAGCAGTGAATGGCCAGCGGGGGAAGAGACCCAGTACTTC.

This chain connects TRBV19 to TRBJ1-4, with a possible D match to TRBD1 (5 bases). Germline V gene lookup returns CDR1 LNHDA and CDR2 SQIVND (reference sequence). The CDR3 totals 12 residues. Trimming cost V 7 bases and J 8 bases, with 11 bases left between them. The CDR3 loop reads CASTRGGEKLFF. The CDR3 region has the DNA TGTGCCAGTACTAGGGGCGGCGAAAAACTGTTTTTT. Combining the CDR3 with reference TRBV19 and TRBJ1-4 gives the whole variable domain DGGITQSPKYLFRKEGQNVTLSCEQNLNHDAMYWYRQDPGQGLRLIYYSQIVNDFQKGDIAEGYSVSREKKESFPLTVTSAQKNPTAFYLCASTRGGEKLFFGSGTQLSVL.

This sequence joins TRBV4-2 and TRBJ1-3; no clear D gene. Trimming cost V 1 base and J 0 bases, with 10 bases left between them. Germline values: CDR1 LGHNA, CDR2 YNFKEQ. The CDR3 contains 16 residues. Here the CDR3 DNA reads TGTGCCAGCAGCCAAGTGGCCAGGAACTCTGGAAACACCATATATTTT. Its translation is CASSQVARNSGNTIYF.

The rearrangement uses TRBV6-1 and TRBJ1-1; perhaps TRBD1 as D (6 bases). The CDR3 extends over 14 amino acids. Germline CDR1 reads MNHNS; CDR2 reads SASEGT. The V end lost 8 bases, the J end lost 1 base, and 14 bases lay between the germline ends. The CDR3 is CASEFSRGNTEAFF. DNA of the CDR3: TGTGCCAGCGAATTCAGCAGGGGGAACACTGAAGCTTTCTTT.

V gene TRBV2 combines with J gene TRBJ2-3; 9 nucleotides match TRBD1. There are 15 residues in the CDR3. The trim removed 5 bases at V and 3 bases at J, leaving 6 bases unmatched. In germline, CDR1 is SNHLY, CDR2 FYNNEI. The CDR3 region has the DNA TGTGCCAGCAGTACCGGGACAGGGATGACAGATACGCAGTATTTT. Translated: CASSTGTGMTDTQYF.

This clone was observed once. CDR3: CASSPRTDQETQYF. CDR3 in DNA: TGCGCCAGCAGCCCCCGGACAGACCAAGAGACCCAGTACTTC. The chain couples TRBV4-1 to TRBJ2-5, with TRBD1 as a possible D gene (6 bases). V was clipped by 4 bases and J by 0 bases, with 9 bases between them. CDR1 and CDR2 from the germline V gene are MGHRA and YSYEKL. This CDR3 is built from 14 residues.